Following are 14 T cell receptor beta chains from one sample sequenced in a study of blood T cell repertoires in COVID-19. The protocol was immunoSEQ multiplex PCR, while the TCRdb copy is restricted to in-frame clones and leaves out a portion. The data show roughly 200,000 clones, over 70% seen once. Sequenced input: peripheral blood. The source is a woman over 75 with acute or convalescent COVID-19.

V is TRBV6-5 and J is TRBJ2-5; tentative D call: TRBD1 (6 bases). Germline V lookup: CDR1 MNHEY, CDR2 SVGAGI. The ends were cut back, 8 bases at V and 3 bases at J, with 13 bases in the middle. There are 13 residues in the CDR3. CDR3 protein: CASARQAKETQYF. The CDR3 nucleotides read TGTGCCAGCGCCCGACAGGCGAAAGAGACCCAGTACTTC.

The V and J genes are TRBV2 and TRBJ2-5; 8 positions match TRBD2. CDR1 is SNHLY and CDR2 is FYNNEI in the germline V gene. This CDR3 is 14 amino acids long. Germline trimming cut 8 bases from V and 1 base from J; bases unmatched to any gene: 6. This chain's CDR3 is CASRAREGQETQYF. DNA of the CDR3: TGTGCCAGCCGGGCCCGGGAGGGCCAAGAGACCCAGTACTTC.

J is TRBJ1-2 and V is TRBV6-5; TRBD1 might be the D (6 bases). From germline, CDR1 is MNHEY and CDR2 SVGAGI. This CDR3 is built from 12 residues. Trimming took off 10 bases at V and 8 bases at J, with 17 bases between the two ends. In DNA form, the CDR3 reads TGTGCCACCTCGACAGGATCGCTAGGCTACACCTTC. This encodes CATSTGSLGYTF.

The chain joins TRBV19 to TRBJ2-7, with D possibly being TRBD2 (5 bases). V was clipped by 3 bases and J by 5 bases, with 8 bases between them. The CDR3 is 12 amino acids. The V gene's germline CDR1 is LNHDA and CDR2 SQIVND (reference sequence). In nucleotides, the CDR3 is TGTGCCAGTAGTATCGGACTCGACGAGCAGTACTTC. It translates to CASSIGLDEQYF.

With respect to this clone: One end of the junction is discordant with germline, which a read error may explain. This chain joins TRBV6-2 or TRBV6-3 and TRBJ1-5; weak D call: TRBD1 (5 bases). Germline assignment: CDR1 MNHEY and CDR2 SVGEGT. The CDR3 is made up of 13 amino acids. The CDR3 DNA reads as TGTGCCAGCAGTAACTCTTCAGGGAAGCCCCAGCATTTT. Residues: CASSNSSGKPQHF.

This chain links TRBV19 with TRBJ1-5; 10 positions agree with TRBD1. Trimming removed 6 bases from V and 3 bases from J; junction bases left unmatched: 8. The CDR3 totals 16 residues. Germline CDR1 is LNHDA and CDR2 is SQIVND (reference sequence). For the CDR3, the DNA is TGTGCCAGTAGGACCCGGGACAGGGGAACCAATCAGCCCCAGCATTTT. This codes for CASRTRDRGTNQPQHF.

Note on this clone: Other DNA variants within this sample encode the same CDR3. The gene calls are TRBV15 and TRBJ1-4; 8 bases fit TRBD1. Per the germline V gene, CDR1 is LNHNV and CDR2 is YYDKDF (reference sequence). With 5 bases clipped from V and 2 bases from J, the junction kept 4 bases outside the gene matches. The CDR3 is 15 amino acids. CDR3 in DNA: TGTGCCACCAGCCCAAGACAGGGGACTAATGAAAAACTGTTTTTT. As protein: CATSPRQGTNEKLFF.

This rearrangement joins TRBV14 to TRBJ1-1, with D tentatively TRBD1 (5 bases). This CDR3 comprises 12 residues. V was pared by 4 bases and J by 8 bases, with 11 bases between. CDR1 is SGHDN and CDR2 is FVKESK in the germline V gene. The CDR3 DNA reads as TGTGCCAGCAGCCTCAGTGGGGGGGAAGCTTTCTTT. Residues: CASSLSGGEAFF.

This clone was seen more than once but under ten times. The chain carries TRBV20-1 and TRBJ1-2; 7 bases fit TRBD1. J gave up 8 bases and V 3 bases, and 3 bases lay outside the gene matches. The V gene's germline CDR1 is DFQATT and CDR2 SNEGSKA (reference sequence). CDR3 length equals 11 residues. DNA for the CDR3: TGCAGTGCTAGTAGGGGGCTCGGCTACACCTTC. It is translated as CSASRGLGYTF.

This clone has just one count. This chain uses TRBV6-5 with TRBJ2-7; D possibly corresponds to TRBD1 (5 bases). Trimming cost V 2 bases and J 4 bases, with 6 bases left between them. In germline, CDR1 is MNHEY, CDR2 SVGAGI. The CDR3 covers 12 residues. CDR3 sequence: CASSYDSYEQYF. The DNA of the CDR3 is TGTGCCAGCAGTTACGACAGTTACGAGCAGTACTTC.

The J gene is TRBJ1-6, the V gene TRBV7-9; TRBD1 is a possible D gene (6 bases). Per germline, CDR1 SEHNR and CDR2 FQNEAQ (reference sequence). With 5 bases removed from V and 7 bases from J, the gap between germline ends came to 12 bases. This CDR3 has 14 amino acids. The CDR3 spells CASSQGQWNSPLHF. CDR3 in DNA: TGTGCCAGCAGCCAAGGACAGTGGAATTCACCCCTCCACTTT.

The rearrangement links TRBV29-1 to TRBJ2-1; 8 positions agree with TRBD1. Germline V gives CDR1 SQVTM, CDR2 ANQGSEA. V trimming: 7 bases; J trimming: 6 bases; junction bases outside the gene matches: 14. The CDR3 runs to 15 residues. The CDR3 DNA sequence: TGCAGCGCCGCTATCAGGGGGCGGCGCCGCAATGAGCAGTTCTTC. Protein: CSAAIRGRRRNEQFF.

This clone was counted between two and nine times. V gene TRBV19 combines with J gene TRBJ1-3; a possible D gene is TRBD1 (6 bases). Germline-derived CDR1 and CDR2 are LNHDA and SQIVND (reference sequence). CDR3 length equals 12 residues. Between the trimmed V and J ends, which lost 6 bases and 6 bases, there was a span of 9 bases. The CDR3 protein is CASRGGQNTIYF. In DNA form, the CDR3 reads TGTGCCAGTAGAGGGGGACAAAACACCATATATTTT.

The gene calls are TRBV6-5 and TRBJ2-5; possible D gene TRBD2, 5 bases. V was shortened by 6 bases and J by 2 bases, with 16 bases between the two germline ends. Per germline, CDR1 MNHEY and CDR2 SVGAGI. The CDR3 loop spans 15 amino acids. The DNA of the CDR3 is TGTGCCAGCAGGAGTTATCGTCGGGAACAAGAGACCCAGTACTTC. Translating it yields CASRSYRREQETQYF.